The 10 T cell receptor beta chains reported below all come from one sample, sequenced in a study of vaccination effects on CD4 cells after COVID-19. The authors isolated CD4+ T cells after 10 days of culture. All study participants received two doses of BNT162b2 or mRNA-1273 vaccine. Measured with immunoSEQ multiplex PCR; TCRdb has only the in-frame clones, and not every one. The sample carries about 47,000 clones, roughly 70% recorded once. These receptors have no known antigen. This specimen consisted of CD4+ T cells from PBMCs cultured without peptide, obtained after COVID-19 vaccination. Every receptor here comes from a human donor who received a COVID-19 vaccine.

This rearrangement joins TRBV4-1 to TRBJ1-2, with D possibly matching TRBD1 (5 bases). Germline-derived CDR1 and CDR2 are MGHRA and YSYEKL. The CDR3 runs 16 residues. Trimming pared 0 bases from V and 4 bases from J, leaving 15 bases between. The CDR3 coding sequence is TGCGCCAGCAGCCAAGATCAGGACATCACGCTCTATGGCTACACCTTC. Translating gives CASSQDQDITLYGYTF.

The chain employs TRBV4-1 and TRBJ2-7; 7 nucleotides line up with TRBD1. This CDR3 has 14 amino acids. Trimming cost V 3 bases and J 0 bases; bases outside gene matches: 2. The germline V gene encodes CDR1 MGHRA and CDR2 YSYEKL. CDR3 coding DNA: TGCGCCAGCAGCCACCGGGACAGCTCCTACGAGCAGTACTTC. This translates into CASSHRDSSYEQYF.

This chain connects TRBV19 to TRBJ2-3; 12 nucleotides line up with TRBD2. The V gene's germline CDR1 is LNHDA and CDR2 SQIVND (reference sequence). The V segment lost 6 bases and the J segment 0 bases; nucleotides outside the gene matches: 4. This CDR3 is 16 amino acids long. Here the CDR3 DNA reads TGTGCCAGTAGAAGGACTAGCGGGGAGAGCACAGATACGCAGTATTTT. Translated, it gives CASRRTSGESTDTQYF. The full variable domain, its missing parts supplied by reference TRBV19 and TRBJ2-3, is DGGITQSPKYLFRKEGQNVTLSCEQNLNHDAMYWYRQDPGQGLRLIYYSQIVNDFQKGDIAEGYSVSREKKESFPLTVTSAQKNPTAFYLCASRRTSGESTDTQYFGPGTRLTVL.

The J gene is TRBJ2-3, the V gene TRBV27; no clear D gene. Deletions cut 7 bases from V and 0 bases from J, with 5 bases between. Looked up from germline, CDR1 is MNHEY and CDR2 is SMNVEV (reference sequence). CDR3 length equals 12 residues. The CDR3 loop reads CASTLSTDTQYF. The CDR3 region has the DNA TGTGCCAGCACCCTTAGCACAGATACGCAGTATTTT.

This chain links TRBV11-2 with TRBJ2-5; D may correspond to TRBD1 or TRBD2 (5 bases each). Trimming removed 5 bases from V and 2 bases from J, with 9 bases in between. CDR3 size: 13 residues. Germline CDR1 reads SGHAT; CDR2 reads FQNNGV. For the CDR3, the DNA is TGTGCCAGCAGCCGGGGACCTCAAGAGACCCAGTACTTC. This translates into CASSRGPQETQYF. Full variable domain (rest looked up from reference TRBV11-2 and TRBJ2-5): EAGVAQSPRYKIIEKRQSVAFWCNPISGHATLYWYQQILGQGPKLLIQFQNNGVVDDSQLPKDRFSAERLKGVDSTLKIQPAKLEDSAVYLCASSRGPQETQYFGPGTRLLVL.

About this clone: One end of the junction fails to match germline, which may point to a read error. This chain connects TRBV10-3 to TRBJ2-2; 14 bases align to TRBD2. The CDR3 is made up of 16 amino acids. The germline CDR1 and CDR2 sequences are ENHRY and SYGVKD. The chain's CDR3 is CAISGTSGRNPGELFF. The DNA of the CDR3 is TGTGCCATCAGTGGGACTAGCGGGAGGAACCCCGGGGAGCTGTTTTTT.

V gene TRBV9 combines with J gene TRBJ1-1; D remains unclear. Germline V gives CDR1 SGDLS, CDR2 YYNGEE. V shed 3 bases and J shed 0 bases, with 9 bases lying between them. CDR3 length: 14 amino acids. In DNA, the CDR3 is TGTGCCAGCAGCGGTAACAGCCTGAACACTGAAGCTTTCTTT. Residues: CASSGNSLNTEAFF. Filled out from reference TRBV9 and TRBJ1-1, the complete variable domain reads DSGVTQTPKHLITATGQRVTLRCSPRSGDLSVYWYQQSLDQGLQFLIQYYNGEERAKGNILERFSAQQFPDLHSELNLSSLELGDSALYFCASSGNSLNTEAFFGQGTRLTVV.

This clone has just a few counts. The chain uses TRBV7-9 and TRBJ2-4; 7 bases are a match to TRBD1. CDR1 SEHNR and CDR2 FQNEAQ come from the germline V gene (reference sequence). V trimming: 3 bases; J trimming: 5 bases; junction bases outside the gene matches: 4. The CDR3 sequence is 14 residues long. This chain's CDR3 is CASSFRGQENIQYF. The CDR3 DNA follows: TGTGCCAGCAGCTTCCGTGGACAGGAAAACATTCAGTACTTC.

The chain employs TRBV19 and TRBJ1-6, with D tentatively TRBD1 (6 bases). V lost 5 bases and J lost 12, with 14 bases in between. The CDR3 loop spans 13 amino acids. The germline gives CDR1 LNHDA, CDR2 SQIVND (reference sequence). The CDR3 reads CASSSKTGRPLHF. The CDR3 region has the DNA TGTGCCAGTAGTTCAAAGACAGGCCGACCCCTCCACTTT.

The chain uses TRBV7-9 and TRBJ1-6; TRBD1 aligns across 8 bases. The length of the CDR3 is 14 residues. V trimming: 5 bases; J trimming: 9 bases; junction bases outside the gene matches: 6. In germline, CDR1 is SEHNR, CDR2 FQNEAQ (reference sequence). The CDR3 loop reads CASSLDRALSPLHF. The CDR3 bases are TGTGCCAGCAGCCTGGACAGGGCGCTTTCACCCCTCCACTTT.